This TCR beta chain was sequenced for a study of T cell responses to AZD1222 COVID-19 vaccine. Study-level findings and limits: Across spike, vaccine-associated CD4 TCRs were found, dominant at 160-218 and 743-854. Most donors were white British and more were female, and clonal diversity was possibly underestimated. The breadth and depth of Spike-specific TCRs increased once two AZD1222 doses had been given.

In germline, CDR1 is SGDLS, CDR2 YYNGEE. Trimming at V came to 0 bases and at J to 4 bases, leaving 1 base not matched to a gene. The CDR3 covers 15 residues. Here immunoSEQ multiplex PCR was the method, and the copy in TCRdb shows in-frame clones only, minus some. The table has about 130,000 clones, 90% seen once. In regard to this clone: Its antigen is not known.

The origin of this receptor is an adult in good health. V usage is TRBV9 and J usage is TRBJ2-2; TRBD2 aligns across 9 bases. The sample here was peripheral blood, taken on day 0 of MenACWY control vaccination. CDR3 sequence (DNA): TGTGCCAGCAGCGTAGAGACTAGCGGCACCGGGGAGCTGTTTTTT. Protein product: CASSVETSGTGELFF.